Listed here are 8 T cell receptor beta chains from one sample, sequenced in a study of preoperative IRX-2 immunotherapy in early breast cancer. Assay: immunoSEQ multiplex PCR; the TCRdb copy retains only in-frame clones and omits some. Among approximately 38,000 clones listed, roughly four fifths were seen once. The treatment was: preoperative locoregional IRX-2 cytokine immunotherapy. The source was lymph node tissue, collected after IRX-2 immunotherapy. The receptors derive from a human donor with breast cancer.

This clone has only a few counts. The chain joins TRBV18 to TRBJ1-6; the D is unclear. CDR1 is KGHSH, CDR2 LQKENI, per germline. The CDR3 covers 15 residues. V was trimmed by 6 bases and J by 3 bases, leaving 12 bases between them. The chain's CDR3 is CASSRGGNYNSPLHF. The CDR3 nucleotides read TGTGCCAGCTCCCGGGGAGGGAACTATAATTCACCCCTCCACTTT.

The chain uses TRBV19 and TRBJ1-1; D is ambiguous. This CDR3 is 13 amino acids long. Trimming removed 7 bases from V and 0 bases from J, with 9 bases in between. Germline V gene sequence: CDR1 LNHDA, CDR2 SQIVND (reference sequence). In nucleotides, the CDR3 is TGTGCCAGTATAAACACGATGAACACTGAAGCTTTCTTT. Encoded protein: CASINTMNTEAFF.

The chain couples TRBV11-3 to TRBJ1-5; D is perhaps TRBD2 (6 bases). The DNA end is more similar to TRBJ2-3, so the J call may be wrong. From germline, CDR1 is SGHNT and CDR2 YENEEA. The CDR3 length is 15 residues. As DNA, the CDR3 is TGTGCCAGCAGCTTTCGGGGGTATAGCAATCAGCCCCAGTATTTT. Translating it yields CASSFRGYSNQPQYF.

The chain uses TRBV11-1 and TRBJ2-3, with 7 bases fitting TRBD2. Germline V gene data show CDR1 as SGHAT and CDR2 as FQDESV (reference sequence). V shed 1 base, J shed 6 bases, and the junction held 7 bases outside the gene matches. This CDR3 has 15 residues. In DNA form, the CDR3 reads TGTGCCAGCAGCTTAGACGGGGGGTTAGCCGATACGCAGTATTTT. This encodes CASSLDGGLADTQYF.

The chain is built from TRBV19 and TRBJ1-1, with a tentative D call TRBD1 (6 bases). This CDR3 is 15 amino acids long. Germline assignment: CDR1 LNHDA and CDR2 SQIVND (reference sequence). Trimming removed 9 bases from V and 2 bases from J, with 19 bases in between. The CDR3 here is CASPRGLTGNTEAFF. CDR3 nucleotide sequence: TGTGCCAGCCCCAGAGGTTTGACAGGAAACACTGAAGCTTTCTTT.

The CDR3 DNA reads as TGTGCCAGTAGTAGGCTCCCGAAGGGGACTAACTATGGCTACACCTTC. This gives the protein CASSRLPKGTNYGYTF. This rearrangement joins TRBV19 to TRBJ1-2; D possibly corresponds to TRBD1 (5 bases). Germline CDR1 LNHDA, CDR2 SQIVND (reference sequence). The germline V and J ends were trimmed by 4 bases and 0 bases, with 15 bases remaining between them. The CDR3 loop spans 16 amino acids.

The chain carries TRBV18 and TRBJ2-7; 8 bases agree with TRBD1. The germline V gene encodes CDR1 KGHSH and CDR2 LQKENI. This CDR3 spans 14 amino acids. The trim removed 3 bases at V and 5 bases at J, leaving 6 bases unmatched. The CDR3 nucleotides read TGTGCCAGCTCACCCTTGGACAGGGCCCACGAGCAGTACTTC. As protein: CASSPLDRAHEQYF. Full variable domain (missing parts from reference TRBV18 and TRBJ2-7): NAGVMQNPRHLVRRRGQEARLRCSPMKGHSHVYWYRQLPEEGLKFMVYLQKENIIDESGMPKERFSAEFPKEGPSILRIQQVVRGDSAAYFCASSPLDRAHEQYFGPGTRLTVT.

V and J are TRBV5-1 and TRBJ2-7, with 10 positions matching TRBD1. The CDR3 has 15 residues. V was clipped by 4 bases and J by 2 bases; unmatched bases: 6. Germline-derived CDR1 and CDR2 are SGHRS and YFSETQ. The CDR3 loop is CASSPRDRGTYEQYF. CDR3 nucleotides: TGCGCCAGCAGCCCACGGGACAGGGGTACCTACGAGCAGTACTTC.